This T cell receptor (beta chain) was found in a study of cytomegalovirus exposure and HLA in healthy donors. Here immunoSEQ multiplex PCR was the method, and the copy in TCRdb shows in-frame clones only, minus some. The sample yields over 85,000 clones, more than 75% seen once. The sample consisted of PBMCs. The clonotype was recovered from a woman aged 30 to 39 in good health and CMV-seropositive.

The CDR3 here is CASSHRDNQETQYF. The CDR3 DNA reads TGTGCCAGCAGCCACCGGGACAACCAAGAGACCCAGTACTTC. The chain recombines TRBV7-9 with TRBJ2-5, with D perhaps TRBD1 (6 bases). CDR1 SEHNR and CDR2 FQNEAQ come from the germline V gene (reference sequence). The ends were cut back, 5 bases at V and 0 bases at J, with 10 bases in the middle. This CDR3 region has 14 residues.